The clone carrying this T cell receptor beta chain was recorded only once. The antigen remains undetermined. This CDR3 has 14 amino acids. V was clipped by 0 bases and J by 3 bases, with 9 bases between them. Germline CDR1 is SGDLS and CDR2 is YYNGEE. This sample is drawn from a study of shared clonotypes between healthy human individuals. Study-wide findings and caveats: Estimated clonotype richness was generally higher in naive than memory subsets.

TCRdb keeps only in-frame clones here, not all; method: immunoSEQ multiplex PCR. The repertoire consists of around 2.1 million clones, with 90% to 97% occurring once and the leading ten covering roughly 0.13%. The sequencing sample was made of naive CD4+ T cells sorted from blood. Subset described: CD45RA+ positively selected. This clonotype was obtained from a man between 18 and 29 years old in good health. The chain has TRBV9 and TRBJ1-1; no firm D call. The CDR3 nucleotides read TGTGCCAGCAGCGTAGAACTAAGGGACACTGAAGCTTTCTTT. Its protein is CASSVELRDTEAFF. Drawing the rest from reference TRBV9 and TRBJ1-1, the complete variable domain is DSGVTQTPKHLITATGQRVTLRCSPRSGDLSVYWYQQSLDQGLQFLIQYYNGEERAKGNILERFSAQQFPDLHSELNLSSLELGDSALYFCASSVELRDTEAFFGQGTRLTVV.